One T cell receptor beta chain is described in this entry. This entry belongs to a study of blood T cell repertoires in COVID-19. Original analysis: Quantification of nucleated cells was approximated via reference gene primer amplification. Sequencing was performed with immunoSEQ multiplex PCR; in TCRdb, only in-frame clones are kept and a portion is missing. That table is the source of V, J and clone size, and D and trimming were worked out from the DNA. This sample has tens of thousands of clones; just over 85% occur once, and the top ten carry roughly 8.1%. This TCR derives from a woman in her 70s with acute or convalescent COVID-19. Material for sequencing was peripheral blood.

The CDR3 here is CASSSGQGGSEEKLFF. CDR3 in DNA: TGTGCCAGCAGTTCTGGACAGGGCGGTAGTGAGGAAAAACTGTTTTTT. The V and J genes are TRBV6-5 and TRBJ1-4; 8 nucleotides agree with TRBD1. The CDR3 is made up of 16 amino acids. After removal of 4 bases from V and 8 bases from J, the junction contained 12 bases not matched to a gene. Looked up from germline, CDR1 is MNHEY and CDR2 is SVGAGI.